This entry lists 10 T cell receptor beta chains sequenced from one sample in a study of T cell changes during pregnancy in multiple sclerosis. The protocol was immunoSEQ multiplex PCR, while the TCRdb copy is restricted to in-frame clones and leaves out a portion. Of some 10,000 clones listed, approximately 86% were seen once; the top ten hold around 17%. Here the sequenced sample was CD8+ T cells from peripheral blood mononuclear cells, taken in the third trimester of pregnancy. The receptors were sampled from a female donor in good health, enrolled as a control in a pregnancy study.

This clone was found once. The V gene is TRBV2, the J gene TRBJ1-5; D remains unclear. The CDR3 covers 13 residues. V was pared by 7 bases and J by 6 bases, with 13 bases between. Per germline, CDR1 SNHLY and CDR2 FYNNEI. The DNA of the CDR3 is TGTGCCAGCACCCGAGGTTTTGGTCAGCCCCAGCATTTT. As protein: CASTRGFGQPQHF. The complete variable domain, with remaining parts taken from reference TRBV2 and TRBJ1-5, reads EPEVTQTPSHQVTQMGQEVILRCVPISNHLYFYWYRQILGQKVEFLVSFYNNEISEKSEIFDDQFSVERPDGSNFTLKIRSTKLEDSAMYFCASTRGFGQPQHFGDGTRLSIL.

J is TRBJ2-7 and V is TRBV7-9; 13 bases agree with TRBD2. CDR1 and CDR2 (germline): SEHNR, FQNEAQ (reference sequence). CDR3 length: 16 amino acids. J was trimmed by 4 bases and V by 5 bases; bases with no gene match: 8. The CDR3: CASSIGTSGAVYEQYF. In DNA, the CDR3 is TGTGCCAGCAGCATAGGGACTAGCGGGGCCGTATACGAGCAGTACTTC.

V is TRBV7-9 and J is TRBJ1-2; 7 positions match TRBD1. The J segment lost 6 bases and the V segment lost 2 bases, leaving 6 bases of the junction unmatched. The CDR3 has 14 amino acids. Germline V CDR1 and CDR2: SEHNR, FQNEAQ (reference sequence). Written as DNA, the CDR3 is TGTGCCAGCAGCTTAAACACAGGGGAACATGGCTACACCTTC. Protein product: CASSLNTGEHGYTF.

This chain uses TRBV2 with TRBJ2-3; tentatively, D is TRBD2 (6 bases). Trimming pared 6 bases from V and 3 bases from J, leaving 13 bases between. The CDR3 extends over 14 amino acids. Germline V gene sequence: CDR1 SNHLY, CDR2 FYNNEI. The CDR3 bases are TGTGCCAGCAGGCTAGCGAGTTCGACAGATACGCAGTATTTT. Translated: CASRLASSTDTQYF. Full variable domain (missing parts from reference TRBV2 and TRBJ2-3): EPEVTQTPSHQVTQMGQEVILRCVPISNHLYFYWYRQILGQKVEFLVSFYNNEISEKSEIFDDQFSVERPDGSNFTLKIRSTKLEDSAMYFCASRLASSTDTQYFGPGTRLTVL.

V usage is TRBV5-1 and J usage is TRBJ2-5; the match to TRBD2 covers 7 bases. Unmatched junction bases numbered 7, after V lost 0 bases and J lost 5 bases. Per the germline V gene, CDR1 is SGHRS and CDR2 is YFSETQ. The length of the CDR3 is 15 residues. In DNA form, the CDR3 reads TGCGCCAGCAGCTTGGTTGGCGGGGGTGCGGAGACCCAGTACTTC. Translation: CASSLVGGGAETQYF.

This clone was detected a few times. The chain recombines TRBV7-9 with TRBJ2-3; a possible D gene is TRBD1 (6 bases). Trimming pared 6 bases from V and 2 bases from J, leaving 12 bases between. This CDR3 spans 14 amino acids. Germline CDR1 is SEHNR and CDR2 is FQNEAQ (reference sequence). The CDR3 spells CASRPGQTTDTQYF. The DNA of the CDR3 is TGTGCCAGCAGACCAGGACAGACCACAGATACGCAGTATTTT. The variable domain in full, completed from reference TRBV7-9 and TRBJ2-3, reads DTGVSQNPRHKITKRGQNVTFRCDPISEHNRLYWYRQTLGQGPEFLTYFQNEAQLEKSRLLSDRFSAERPKGSFSTLEIQRTEQGDSAMYLCASRPGQTTDTQYFGPGTRLTVL.

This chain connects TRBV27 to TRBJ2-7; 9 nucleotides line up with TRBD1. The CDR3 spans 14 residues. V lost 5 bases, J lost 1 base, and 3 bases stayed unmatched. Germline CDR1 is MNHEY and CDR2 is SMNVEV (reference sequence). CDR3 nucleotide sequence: TGTGCCAGCAGTACAGACAGGGGGTCCTACGAGCAGTACTTC. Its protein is CASSTDRGSYEQYF.

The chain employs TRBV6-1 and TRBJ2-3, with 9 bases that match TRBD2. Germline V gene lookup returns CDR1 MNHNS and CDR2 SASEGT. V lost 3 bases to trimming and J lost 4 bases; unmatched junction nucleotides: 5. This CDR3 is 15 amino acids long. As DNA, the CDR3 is TGTGCCAGCAGTGATGGAGCGGGAGGATCAGATACGCAGTATTTT. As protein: CASSDGAGGSDTQYF.

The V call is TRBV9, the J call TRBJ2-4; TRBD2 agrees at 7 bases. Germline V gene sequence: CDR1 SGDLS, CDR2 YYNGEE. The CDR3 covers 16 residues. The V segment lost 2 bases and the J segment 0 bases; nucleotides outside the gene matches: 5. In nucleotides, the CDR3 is TGTGCCAGCAGCGTCAGCGGGGCGCCAGCCAAAAACATTCAGTACTTC. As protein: CASSVSGAPAKNIQYF.

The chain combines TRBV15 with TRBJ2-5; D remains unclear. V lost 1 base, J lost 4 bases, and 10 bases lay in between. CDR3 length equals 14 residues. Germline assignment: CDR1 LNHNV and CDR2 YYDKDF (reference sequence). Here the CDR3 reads CATSRVPGRETQYF. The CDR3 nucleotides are TGTGCCACCAGCAGAGTGCCAGGCCGAGAGACCCAGTACTTC.